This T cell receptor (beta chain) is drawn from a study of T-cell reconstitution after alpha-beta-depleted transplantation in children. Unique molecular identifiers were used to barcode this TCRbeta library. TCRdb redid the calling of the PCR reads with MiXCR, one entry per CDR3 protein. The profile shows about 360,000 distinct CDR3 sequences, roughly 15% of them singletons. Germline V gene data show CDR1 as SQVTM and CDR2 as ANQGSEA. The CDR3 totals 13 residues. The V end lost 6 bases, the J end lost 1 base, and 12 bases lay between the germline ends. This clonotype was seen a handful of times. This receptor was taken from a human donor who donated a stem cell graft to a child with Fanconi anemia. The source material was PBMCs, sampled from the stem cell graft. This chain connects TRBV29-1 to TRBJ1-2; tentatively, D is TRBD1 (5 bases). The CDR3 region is CSVFLTDNYGYTF. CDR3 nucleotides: TGCAGCGTCTTTCTGACAGATAACTATGGCTACACCTTC. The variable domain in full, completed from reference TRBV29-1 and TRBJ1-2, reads SAVISQKPSRDICQRGTSLTIQCQVDSQVTMMFWYRQQPGQSLTLIATANQGSEATYESGFVIDKFPISRPNLTFSTLTVSNMSPEDSSIYLCSVFLTDNYGYTFGSGTRLTVV.